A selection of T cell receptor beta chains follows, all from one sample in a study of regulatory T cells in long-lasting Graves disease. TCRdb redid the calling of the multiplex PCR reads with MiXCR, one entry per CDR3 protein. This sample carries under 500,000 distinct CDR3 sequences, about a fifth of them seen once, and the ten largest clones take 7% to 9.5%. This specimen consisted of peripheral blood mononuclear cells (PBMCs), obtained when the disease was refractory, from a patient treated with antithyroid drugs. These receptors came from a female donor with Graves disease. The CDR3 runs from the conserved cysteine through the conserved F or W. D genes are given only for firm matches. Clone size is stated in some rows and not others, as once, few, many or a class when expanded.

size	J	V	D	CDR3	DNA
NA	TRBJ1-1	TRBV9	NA	CASSVPRGGNTEAFF	TGTGCCAGCAGCGTACCCCGGGGGGGGAACACTGAAGCTTTCTTT
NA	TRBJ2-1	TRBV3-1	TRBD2	CASSAGLAGGSEQFF	TGTGCCAGCAGCGCGGGACTAGCGGGAGGTAGTGAGCAGTTCTTC
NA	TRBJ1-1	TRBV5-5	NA	CASSYDGGATEAFF	TGTGCCAGCAGCTACGATGGGGGGGCTACTGAAGCTTTCTTT
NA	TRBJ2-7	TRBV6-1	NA	CATRTAEPYEQYF	TGTGCCACAAGGACTGCGGAACCCTACGAGCAGTACTTC
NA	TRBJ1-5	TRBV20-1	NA	CSASDGPQSSNQPQHF	TGCAGTGCCTCCGATGGGCCCCAGAGTAGCAATCAGCCCCAGCATTTT
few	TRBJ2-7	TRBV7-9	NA	CASSLETGYLYEQYF	TGTGCCAGCAGCTTAGAAACAGGGTATCTCTACGAGCAGTACTTC
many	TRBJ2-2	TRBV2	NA	CASSEDYVGGGELFF	TGTGCCAGCAGTGAAGACTACGTGGGTGGCGGGGAGCTGTTTTTT
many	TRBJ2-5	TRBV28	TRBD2	CASRLAGVQETQYF	TGTGCCAGCAGATTAGCGGGAGTACAAGAGACCCAGTACTTC
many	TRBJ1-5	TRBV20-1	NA	CSARSGQAYQPQHF	TGCAGTGCAAGAAGTGGTCAGGCGTATCAGCCCCAGCATTTT
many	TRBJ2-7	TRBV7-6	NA	CASSLVGGIADSSYEQYF	TGTGCCAGCAGCTTAGTCGGCGGGATCGCCGATTCCTCCTACGAGCAGTACTTC
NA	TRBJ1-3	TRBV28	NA	CATHLGGSTSGNTIYF	TGTGCCACCCACCTTGGAGGGTCCACCTCTGGAAACACCATATATTTT
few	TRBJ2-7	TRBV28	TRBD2	CASPRGLAGAYEQYF	TGTGCCAGCCCTCGAGGACTAGCGGGAGCCTACGAGCAGTACTTC
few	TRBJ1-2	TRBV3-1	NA	CASSHGSGQPYGYTF	TGTGCCAGCAGCCATGGGTCTGGACAGCCCTATGGCTACACCTTC
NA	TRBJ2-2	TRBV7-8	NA	CASSLAQFTGELFF	TGTGCCAGCAGCTTAGCGCAATTCACCGGGGAGCTGTTTTTT
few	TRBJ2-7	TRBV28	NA	CASSLPSDEQYF	TGTGCCAGCAGTTTACCCTCGGACGAGCAGTACTTC
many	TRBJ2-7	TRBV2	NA	CASAGLTYEQYF	TGTGCCAGCGCGGGACTTACCTACGAGCAGTACTTC
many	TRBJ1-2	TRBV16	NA	CASSRNRVGYTF	TGTGCCAGCAGCCGGAACAGGGTTGGCTACACCTTC
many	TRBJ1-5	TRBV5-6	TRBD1	CASSLGQGDDQPQHF	TGTGCCAGCAGCTTGGGACAGGGGGATGATCAGCCCCAGCATTTT
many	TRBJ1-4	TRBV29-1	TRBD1	CSVLGQTSSEPNEKLFF	TGCAGCGTTTTGGGACAGACCTCGTCCGAACCTAATGAAAAACTGTTTTTT
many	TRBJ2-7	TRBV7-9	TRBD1	CASSLPGTGASYEQYF	TGTGCCAGCAGCTTACCCGGGACAGGAGCGTCCTACGAGCAGTACTTC
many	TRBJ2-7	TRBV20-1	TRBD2	CSAQGVGLAGDYEQYF	TGCAGTGCCCAAGGAGTAGGACTAGCGGGAGACTACGAGCAGTACTTC
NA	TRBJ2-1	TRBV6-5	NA	CASSYSVGEQFF	TGTGCCAGCAGTTACTCGGTCGGTGAGCAGTTCTTC
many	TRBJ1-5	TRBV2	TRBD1	CASGKTGTQPQHF	TGTGCCAGCGGTAAGACAGGGACTCAGCCCCAGCATTTT
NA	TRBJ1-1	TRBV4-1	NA	CASSHEPQNMNTEAFF	TGCGCCAGCAGCCATGAACCACAAAACATGAACACTGAAGCTTTCTTT
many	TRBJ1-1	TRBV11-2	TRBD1	CASSEETGANTEAFF	TGTGCCAGCAGCGAAGAAACAGGGGCGAACACTGAAGCTTTCTTT
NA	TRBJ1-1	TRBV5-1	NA	CASSAIRGGTEAFF	TGCGCCAGCAGCGCGATACGGGGGGGGACTGAAGCTTTCTTT
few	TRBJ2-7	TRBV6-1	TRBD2	CASRLARDASYEQYF	TGTGCCAGCAGACTAGCGCGGGACGCTTCCTACGAGCAGTACTTC
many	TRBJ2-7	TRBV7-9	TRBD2	CASSRTSGHSSYEQYF	TGTGCCAGCAGTCGGACTAGCGGACACAGCTCCTACGAGCAGTACTTC
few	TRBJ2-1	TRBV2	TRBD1	CASVRDRVNEQFF	TGTGCCAGCGTACGGGACAGGGTCAATGAGCAGTTCTTC
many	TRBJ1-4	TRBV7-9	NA	CASSASEKLFF	TGTGCCAGCAGCGCCTCGGAAAAACTGTTTTTT
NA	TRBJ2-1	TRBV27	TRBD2	CASSPDTSGYDEQFF	TGTGCCAGCAGTCCCGATACTAGCGGGTACGATGAGCAGTTCTTC
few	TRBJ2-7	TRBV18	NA	CASSPPVMKIYYEQYF	TGTGCCAGCTCACCACCGGTCATGAAGATCTACTACGAGCAGTACTTC
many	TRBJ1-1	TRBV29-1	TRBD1	CSVRTGSPEAFF	TGCAGCGTGCGGACAGGAAGCCCTGAAGCTTTCTTT
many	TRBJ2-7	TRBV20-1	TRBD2	CSATDSGTALYEQYF	TGCAGTGCGACAGACAGCGGGACCGCACTTTACGAGCAGTACTTC
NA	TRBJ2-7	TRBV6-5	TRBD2	CASSYGGGDAYEQYF	TGTGCCAGCAGCTACGGGGGGGGGGATGCATACGAGCAGTACTTC
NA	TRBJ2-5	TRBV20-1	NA	CSAKDTPGQETQYF	TGCAGTGCGAAGGACACCCCGGGCCAAGAGACCCAGTACTTC
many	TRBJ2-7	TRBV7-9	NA	CASSDLVQGSYEQYF	TGTGCCAGCAGCGACCTGGTTCAGGGTTCCTACGAGCAGTACTTC
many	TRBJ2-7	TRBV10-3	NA	CAITMGSEQYF	TGTGCCATCACGATGGGGTCCGAGCAGTACTTC
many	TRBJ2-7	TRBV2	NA	CASEDSPEQYF	TGTGCCAGCGAAGACAGTCCCGAGCAGTACTTC
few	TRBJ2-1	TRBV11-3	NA	CASSFRREDDEQFF	TGTGCCAGCAGCTTCCGCAGGGAGGACGATGAGCAGTTCTTC
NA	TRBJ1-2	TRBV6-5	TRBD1	CASSYRGQGVLFNYGYTF	TGTGCCAGCAGTTACAGGGGACAGGGGGTTCTATTTAACTATGGCTACACCTTC
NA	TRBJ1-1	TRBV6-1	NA	CASIPGVVNTEAFF	TGTGCCAGCATCCCAGGGGTTGTGAACACTGAAGCTTTCTTT
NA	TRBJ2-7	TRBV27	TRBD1	CASSEMDRANEQYF	TGTGCCAGCAGTGAGATGGACAGGGCCAACGAGCAGTACTTC
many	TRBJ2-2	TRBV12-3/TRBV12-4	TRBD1	CASSLGGRQGVGELFF	TGTGCCAGCAGTTTAGGGGGACGACAGGGGGTCGGGGAGCTGTTTTTT
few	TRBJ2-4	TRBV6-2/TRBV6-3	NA	CASSSPQSGNIQYF	TGTGCCAGCAGTTCTCCCCAGTCTGGGAACATTCAGTACTTC
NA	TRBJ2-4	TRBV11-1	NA	CASSHRDPLALAKNIQYF	TGTGCCAGCAGCCACCGGGACCCCCTCGCCCTAGCCAAAAACATTCAGTACTTC
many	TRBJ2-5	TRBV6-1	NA	CASTPQGLQETQYF	TGTGCCAGCACCCCTCAGGGACTCCAAGAGACCCAGTACTTC
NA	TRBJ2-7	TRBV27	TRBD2	CASSLASGIGNEQYF	TGTGCCAGCAGTTTAGCTAGCGGGATAGGGAACGAGCAGTACTTC
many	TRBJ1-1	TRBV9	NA	CASSVDPGLNTEAFF	TGTGCCAGCAGCGTAGATCCAGGCCTGAACACTGAAGCTTTCTTT
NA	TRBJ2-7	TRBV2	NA	CASSSWGTPKAYEQYF	TGTGCCAGCAGCTCGTGGGGGACTCCAAAGGCATACGAGCAGTACTTC
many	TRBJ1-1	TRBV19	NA	CASGTSMNTEAFF	TGTGCCAGCGGGACTTCTATGAACACTGAAGCTTTCTTT
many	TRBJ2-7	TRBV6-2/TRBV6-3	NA	CASSYLSGGRPYEQYF	TGTGCCAGCAGTTACCTTTCGGGGGGCCGCCCCTACGAGCAGTACTTC
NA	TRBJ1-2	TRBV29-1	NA	CSVGASYGYTF	TGCAGCGTTGGCGCTTCCTATGGCTACACCTTC
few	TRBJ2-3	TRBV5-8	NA	CARWTESSTDTQYF	TGTGCCAGATGGACTGAGTCTAGCACAGATACGCAGTATTTT